This TCR beta chain came from a study of T cell responses to AZD1222 COVID-19 vaccine. Study-level background: Second-dose timings of about 4 or about 12 weeks were pooled. Study conclusions and caveats: The study sampled repertoires only after the peak T cell response. Donors were mostly white British, more females; clonal diversity possibly underestimated. Nearly half of the spike-specific TCRs reportedly recognize variant regions that carry no mutations.

Trimming shortened V by 7 bases and J by 6 bases, and 24 bases separated the two germline ends. Germline loops: CDR1 LNHDA, CDR2 SQIVND (reference sequence). The CDR3 length is 17 residues. For this clone: The antigen is unknown.

Some clones are missing from TCRdb's copy, which holds only in-frame ones; the method was immunoSEQ multiplex PCR. This sample has fewer than 150,000 clones, with approximately 86% found just once. The starting material was peripheral blood, obtained on day 0 of AZD1222 vaccination. The chain joins TRBV19 to TRBJ2-2, with D possibly being TRBD1 or TRBD2 (7 bases each). This TCR was recovered from an adult in good health. DNA for the CDR3: TGTGCCAGTACCCACCTCCGGGGGGACAGAAGGGCCGGGGAGCTGTTTTTT. Protein product: CASTHLRGDRRAGELFF.